These 27 T cell receptor beta chains were all obtained from the same sample, sequenced in a study of control samples from healthy donors and cancer patients. Generated by immunoSEQ multiplex PCR, the TCRdb table keeps only in-frame clones and is missing some. The sample comprises roughly 79,000 clones, over 65% of which are singletons, and less than 15% rests with the top ten. The specimen was blood. The receptors were gathered from a man aged 50 to 59 in good health.

The chain couples TRBV9 to TRBJ2-7; the D is unclear. This CDR3 is built from 15 residues. Germline assignment: CDR1 SGDLS and CDR2 YYNGEE. V shed 0 bases and J shed 6 bases, with 16 bases lying between them. As DNA, the CDR3 is TGTGCCAGCAGCGTAGGCGGCGGCCCGGTGTTCGAGCAGTACTTC. This encodes CASSVGGGPVFEQYF.

The gene calls are TRBV7-8 and TRBJ1-1; TRBD1 might be the D (5 bases). The CDR3 is 15 residues long. Between the trimmed V and J ends, which lost 5 bases and 2 bases, there was a span of 15 bases. CDR1 is SGHVS and CDR2 is FQNEAQ in the germline V gene. CDR3 DNA: TGTGCCAGCAGCCCCCGGGGCCCGAAAAACACTGAAGCTTTCTTT. It yields the protein CASSPRGPKNTEAFF.

The chain uses TRBV24-1 and TRBJ2-1; D is perhaps TRBD2 (6 bases). Trimming took 4 bases from V and 5 from J, leaving 17 bases between them. The length of the CDR3 is 16 residues. Germline assignment: CDR1 KGHDR and CDR2 SFDVKD. The chain's CDR3 is CATSDQTGVRHNEQFF. The DNA of the CDR3 is TGTGCCACCAGTGACCAGACGGGGGTACGGCACAATGAGCAGTTCTTC.

The chain couples TRBV15 to TRBJ1-4, with D tentatively TRBD1 (5 bases). The CDR3 spans 12 residues. Trimming shortened V by 2 bases and J by 16 bases, and 14 bases separated the two germline ends. Germline loops: CDR1 LNHNV, CDR2 YYDKDF (reference sequence). This CDR3 reads CATSRRDQGPFF. In nucleotides, the CDR3 is TGTGCCACCAGCAGACGAGATCAGGGACCGTTTTTT.

J is TRBJ2-5 and V is TRBV5-1; D might be TRBD2 (5 bases). Per the germline V gene, CDR1 is SGHRS and CDR2 is YFSETQ. V was cut by 1 base and J by 4 bases, with 17 bases left in between. This CDR3 is 16 amino acids long. The CDR3: CASSLYSRVSRETQYF. For the CDR3, the DNA is TGCGCCAGCAGCTTGTATTCGCGGGTGTCCCGAGAGACCCAGTACTTC.

Only a few counts were recorded for this clone. J is TRBJ2-1 and V is TRBV19; no clear D. Trimming removed 1 base from V and 7 bases from J, with 11 bases in between. Germline CDR1 reads LNHDA; CDR2 reads SQIVND (reference sequence). This CDR3 region has 14 residues. CDR3 bases: TGTGCCAGTAGTATAGGGAGTAGCTTAAATGAGCAGTTCTTC. It translates to CASSIGSSLNEQFF.

The chain carries TRBV19 and TRBJ1-5, with D unclear. CDR1 LNHDA and CDR2 SQIVND come from the germline V gene (reference sequence). CDR3 length: 15 amino acids. V was pared by 3 bases and J by 2 bases, with 11 bases between. CDR3 nucleotide sequence: TGTGCCAGTAGTATTGTCCTTTTGGGCAATCAGCCCCAGCATTTT. Translation: CASSIVLLGNQPQHF.

The gene calls are TRBV3-1 (or the pseudogene TRBV3-2) and TRBJ1-1; D ambiguous. Trimming shortened V by 0 bases and J by 0 bases, and 11 bases separated the two germline ends. Germline V gene sequence: CDR1 LGHDT, CDR2 YNNKEL (reference sequence). This CDR3 contains 16 residues. For the CDR3, the DNA is TGTGCCAGCAGCCAAGAATTCGGCAGAATGAACACTGAAGCTTTCTTT. Amino acids: CASSQEFGRMNTEAFF.

CDR3: CASSLGGPNSPLHF. CDR3 in DNA: TGTGCCAGCAGTTTAGGGGGCCCAAATTCACCCCTCCACTTT. J is TRBJ1-6 and V is TRBV27; tentative D call: TRBD1 (6 bases). Germline V gene data show CDR1 as MNHEY and CDR2 as SMNVEV (reference sequence). The CDR3 runs 14 residues. Trimming left V 2 bases short and J 7 bases short, with 9 bases between.

This clone has a single count. J is TRBJ2-7 and V is TRBV7-2, with 9 bases aligning to TRBD2. V lost 6 bases and J lost 3; bases outside the gene matches: 21. CDR3 length equals 19 residues. Per germline, CDR1 SGHTA and CDR2 FQGNSA. The CDR3 region has the DNA TGTGCCAGCAGAAACCCCCTCTCCAGGGCTAGCGGGAATATCTACGAGCAGTACTTC. It codes for CASRNPLSRASGNIYEQYF.

The chain carries TRBV4-3 and TRBJ2-7; a possible D gene is TRBD1 (6 bases). Germline V gene sequence: CDR1 LGHNA, CDR2 YSLEER. The V and J ends lost 4 bases and 3 bases respectively, with 10 bases between them. The CDR3 loop spans 13 amino acids. CDR3 nucleotide sequence: TGCGCCAGCAGCCGACAGGTCGACTACGAGCAGTACTTC. It specifies CASSRQVDYEQYF.

This chain uses TRBV7-7 with TRBJ2-5; 10 bases are a match to TRBD1. This CDR3 comprises 14 residues. Unmatched junction bases numbered 5, after V lost 5 bases and J lost 5 bases. Germline CDR1 and CDR2: SSHAT and FNYEAQ (reference sequence). The DNA for the CDR3 is TGTGCCAGCAGCACGACAGGGGGCAGCGAGACCCAGTACTTC. As protein: CASSTTGGSETQYF.

CDR3 loop: CASSPAGGSGYTF. The DNA of the CDR3 is TGCGCCAGCAGCCCCGCGGGGGGGTCTGGCTACACCTTC. This sequence joins TRBV4-3 and TRBJ1-2; tentatively, D is TRBD1 (5 bases). Between the trimmed V and J ends, which lost 4 bases and 7 bases, there was a span of 13 bases. Germline values: CDR1 LGHNA, CDR2 YSLEER. The CDR3 loop spans 13 amino acids.

A single count supports this clone. The V and J genes are TRBV7-7 and TRBJ2-2; 9 bases line up with TRBD2. Germline assignment: CDR1 SSHAT and CDR2 FNYEAQ (reference sequence). Trimming at V came to 5 bases and at J to 6 bases, leaving 13 bases not matched to a gene. This CDR3 contains 17 residues. This CDR3 is CASSPQMAGGLPGELFF. The CDR3 DNA reads as TGTGCCAGCAGCCCCCAGATGGCGGGAGGGCTGCCCGGGGAGCTGTTTTTT.

The CDR3 bases are TGTGCCAGCAGAACCGGGACAGGGTTCTACAATGAGCAGTTCTTC. Residues: CASRTGTGFYNEQFF. The chain recombines TRBV28 with TRBJ2-1; the match to TRBD1 covers 9 bases. The J segment lost 3 bases and the V segment lost 6 bases, leaving 6 bases of the junction unmatched. Germline V gene sequence: CDR1 MDHEN, CDR2 SYDVKM. This CDR3 is 15 amino acids long.

The chain has TRBV24-1 and TRBJ2-5, with D possibly being TRBD1 or TRBD2 (6 bases each). Trimming cost V 1 base and J 4 bases, with 9 bases left between them. The CDR3 length is 14 residues. Germline V gene sequence: CDR1 KGHDR, CDR2 SFDVKD. The CDR3 region has the DNA TGTGCCACCAGTGATTTACAGGGAGGAGAGACCCAGTACTTC. It yields the protein CATSDLQGGETQYF.

This chain joins TRBV6-5 and TRBJ1-2, with D uncertain. CDR3 length: 14 residues. V dropped 8 bases and J dropped 8 bases, with 21 bases sitting between them. The V gene's germline CDR1 is MNHEY and CDR2 SVGAGI. CDR3 sequence (DNA): TGTGCCAGCGGGAGACCGGGGAGAGATTTAGGCTACACCTTC. Amino acids: CASGRPGRDLGYTF.

This chain links TRBV5-8 with TRBJ2-3; 12 nucleotides match TRBD2. Unmatched junction bases numbered 5, after V lost 4 bases and J lost 2 bases. The CDR3 consists of 16 residues. Germline V CDR1 and CDR2: SGHTS, YDEGEE. CDR3 loop: CASSTGLAGTTDTQYF. CDR3 nucleotide sequence: TGTGCCAGCAGCACCGGACTAGCGGGAACCACAGATACGCAGTATTTT.

The chain couples TRBV7-9 to TRBJ1-1, with 8 bases fitting TRBD1. CDR3 size: 14 residues. V dropped 5 bases and J dropped 2; count of bases not matched to a gene: 4. The V gene's germline CDR1 is SEHNR and CDR2 FQNEAQ (reference sequence). CDR3: CASSRGQANTEAFF. In DNA form, the CDR3 reads TGTGCCAGCAGCAGGGGACAGGCTAACACTGAAGCTTTCTTT.

The chain employs TRBV7-2 and TRBJ2-7, with TRBD1 matching over 9 bases. The CDR3 spans 14 residues. CDR1 SGHTA and CDR2 FQGNSA come from the germline V gene. Trimming at V came to 5 bases and at J to 4 bases, leaving 6 bases not matched to a gene. Written as DNA, the CDR3 is TGTGCCAGCAGCCAATCGGGACAGGGATACGAGCAGTACTTC. Translating it yields CASSQSGQGYEQYF.

The V gene is TRBV7-3, the J gene TRBJ2-5; D may be TRBD1 or TRBD2 (5 bases each). CDR3 length: 14 amino acids. Germline V CDR1 and CDR2: SGHTA, FQGTGA. V was shortened by 4 bases and J by 5 bases, with 14 bases between the two germline ends. The CDR3 sequence: CASSSGPLGETQYF. The CDR3 bases are TGTGCCAGCAGCTCGGGACCACTGGGGGAGACCCAGTACTTC.

V and J are TRBV19 and TRBJ1-4; 7 positions agree with TRBD1. Unmatched junction bases numbered 4, after V lost 3 bases and J lost 6 bases. Germline CDR1 LNHDA, CDR2 SQIVND (reference sequence). CDR3 size: 14 residues. CDR3 coding DNA: TGTGCCAGTAGTATCCCAGGACAGGATGAAAAACTGTTTTTT. This translates into CASSIPGQDEKLFF.

This sequence joins TRBV6-6 and TRBJ1-6; D not certain. Germline V gives CDR1 MNHNY, CDR2 SVGAGI (reference sequence). The CDR3 length is 12 residues. V lost 6 bases to trimming and J lost 8 bases, with 8 bases between them. In nucleotides, the CDR3 is TGTGCCAGCAGGCCCCAGGATTCACCCCTCCACTTT. This translates into CASRPQDSPLHF.

This chain links TRBV11-2 with TRBJ2-3; weak D call: TRBD1 (6 bases). Germline V gives CDR1 SGHAT, CDR2 FQNNGV. CDR3 size: 14 residues. V was clipped by 3 bases and J by 3 bases, with 10 bases between them. The CDR3 region has the DNA TGTGCCAGCAGCTTGAGCAGGGGTACAGATACGCAGTATTTT. Protein sequence: CASSLSRGTDTQYF.

This chain connects TRBV19 to TRBJ2-3, with TRBD1 identical over 8 bases. The CDR3 sequence is 14 residues long. With V trimmed by 5 bases and J by 3 bases, 4 bases remained unmatched. CDR1 and CDR2 from the germline V gene are LNHDA and SQIVND (reference sequence). CDR3 protein: CASSRTGWTDTQYF. The CDR3 coding sequence is TGTGCCAGTAGTCGGACAGGGTGGACAGATACGCAGTATTTT. Full variable domain (missing parts from reference TRBV19 and TRBJ2-3): DGGITQSPKYLFRKEGQNVTLSCEQNLNHDAMYWYRQDPGQGLRLIYYSQIVNDFQKGDIAEGYSVSREKKESFPLTVTSAQKNPTAFYLCASSRTGWTDTQYFGPGTRLTVL.

The V and J genes are TRBV7-9 and TRBJ1-4; no firm D call. The CDR3 has 15 residues. Between the trimmed V and J ends, which lost 1 base and 4 bases, there was a span of 10 bases. Per the germline V gene, CDR1 is SEHNR and CDR2 is FQNEAQ (reference sequence). The CDR3 DNA follows: TGTGCCAGCAGCTTAGTTGACGGAATTAATGAAAAACTGTTTTTT. The encoded protein is CASSLVDGINEKLFF.

The genes are TRBV7-2 and TRBJ2-1; 8 bases match TRBD1. Germline V gene data show CDR1 as SGHTA and CDR2 as FQGNSA. After removal of 1 base from V and 6 bases from J, the junction contained 8 bases not matched to a gene. The CDR3 covers 16 residues. The CDR3 spells CASSLDRTGGSNEQFF. CDR3 bases: TGTGCCAGCAGCTTAGATCGAACAGGGGGAAGCAATGAGCAGTTCTTC.